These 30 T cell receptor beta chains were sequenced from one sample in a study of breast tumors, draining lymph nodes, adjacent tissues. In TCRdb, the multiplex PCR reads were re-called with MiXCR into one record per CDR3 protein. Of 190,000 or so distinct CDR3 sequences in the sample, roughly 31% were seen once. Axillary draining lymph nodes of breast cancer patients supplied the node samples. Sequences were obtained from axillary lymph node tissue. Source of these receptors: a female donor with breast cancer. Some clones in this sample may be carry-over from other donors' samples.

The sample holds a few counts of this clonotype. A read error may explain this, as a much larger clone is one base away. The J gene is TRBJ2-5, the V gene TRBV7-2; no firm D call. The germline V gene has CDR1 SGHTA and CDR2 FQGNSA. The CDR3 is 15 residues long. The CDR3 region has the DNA TGTGCCAGCAGCTTAGCCTCTGGGCTGGCAGAGACCCAGCACTTC. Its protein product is CASSLASGLAETQHF.

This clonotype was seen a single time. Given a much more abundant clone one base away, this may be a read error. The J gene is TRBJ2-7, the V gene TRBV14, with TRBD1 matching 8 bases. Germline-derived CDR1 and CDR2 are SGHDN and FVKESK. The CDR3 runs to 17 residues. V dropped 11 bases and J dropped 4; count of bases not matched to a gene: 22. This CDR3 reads CAREDRGSPRRLYEQYF. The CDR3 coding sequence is TGTGCCCGGGAAGACAGGGGCTCCCCCCGTCGGTTATACGAGCAGTACTTC.

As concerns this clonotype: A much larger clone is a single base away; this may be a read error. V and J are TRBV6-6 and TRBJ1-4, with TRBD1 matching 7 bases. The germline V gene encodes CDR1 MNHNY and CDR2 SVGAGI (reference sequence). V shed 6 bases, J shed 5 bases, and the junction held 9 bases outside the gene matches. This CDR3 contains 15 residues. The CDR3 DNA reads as TGTGCCAGCAGCCCCAGGGACAGTACCAATGAAAAACTGTTTTTT. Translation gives CASSPRDSTNEKLFF.

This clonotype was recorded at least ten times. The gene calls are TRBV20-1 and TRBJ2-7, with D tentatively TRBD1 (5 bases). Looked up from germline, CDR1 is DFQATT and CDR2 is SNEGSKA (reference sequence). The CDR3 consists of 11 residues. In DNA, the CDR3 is TGCAGCGGAAAGGACAACTACGAGCAGTACTTC. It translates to CSGKDNYEQYF.

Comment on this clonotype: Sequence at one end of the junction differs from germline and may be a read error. The CDR3 DNA reads TGCGCCAGCAGCTTGGGCGGACAGCGTCTATATAATTCACCCCTCCACTTT. This codes for CASSLGGQRLYNSPLHF. The chain recombines TRBV7-3 with TRBJ1-6, with a weak D call TRBD1 (6 bases). The CDR3 consists of 17 residues. CDR1 and CDR2 from the germline V gene are SGHTA and FQGTGA.

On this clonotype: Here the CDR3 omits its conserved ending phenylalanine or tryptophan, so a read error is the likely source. CDR3 protein: CASTDGTGNNSPLHL. In DNA form, the CDR3 reads TGTGCCAGCACGGATGGGACAGGGAATAATTCACCCCTCCACCTT. The chain couples TRBV2 to TRBJ1-6; 9 nucleotides line up with TRBD1. Germline CDR1 and CDR2: SNHLY and FYNNEI. This CDR3 has 15 amino acids. V lost 7 bases, J lost 5 bases, and 6 bases stayed unmatched.

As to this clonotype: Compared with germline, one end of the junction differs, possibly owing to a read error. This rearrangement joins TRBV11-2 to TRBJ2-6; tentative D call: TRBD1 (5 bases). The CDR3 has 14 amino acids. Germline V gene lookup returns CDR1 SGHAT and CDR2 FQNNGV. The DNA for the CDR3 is TGTGCCAGCGGCTTAGCTCGTGGGGCCAACGCCCTGACTTTC. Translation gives CASGLARGANALTF.

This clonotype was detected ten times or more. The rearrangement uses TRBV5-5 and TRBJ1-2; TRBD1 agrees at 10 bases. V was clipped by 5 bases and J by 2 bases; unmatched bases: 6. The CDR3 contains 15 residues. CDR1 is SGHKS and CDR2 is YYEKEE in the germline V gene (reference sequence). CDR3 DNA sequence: TGTGCCAGCAGACTACCGGGACAGGGGAACTATGGCTACACCTTC. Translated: CASRLPGQGNYGYTF. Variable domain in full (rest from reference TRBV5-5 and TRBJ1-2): DAGVTQSPTHLIKTRGQQVTLRCSPISGHKSVSWYQQVLGQGPQFIFQYYEKEERGRGNFPDRFSARQFPNYSSELNVNALLLGDSALYLCASRLPGQGNYGYTFGSGTRLTVV.

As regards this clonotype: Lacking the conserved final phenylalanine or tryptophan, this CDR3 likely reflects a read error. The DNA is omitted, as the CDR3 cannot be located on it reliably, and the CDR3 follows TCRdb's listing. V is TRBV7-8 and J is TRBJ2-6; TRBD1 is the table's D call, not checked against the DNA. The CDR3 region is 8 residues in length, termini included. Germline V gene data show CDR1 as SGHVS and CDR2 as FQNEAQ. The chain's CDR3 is CASSLDWT.

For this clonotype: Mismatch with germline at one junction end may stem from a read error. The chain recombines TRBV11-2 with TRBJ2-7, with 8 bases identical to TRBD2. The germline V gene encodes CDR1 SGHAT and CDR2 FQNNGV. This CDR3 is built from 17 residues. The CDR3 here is CASSLASWGGGYYEQYF. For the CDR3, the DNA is TGCGCCAGCAGCCTCGCCAGTTGGGGCGGGGGGTACTACGAGCAGTACTTC.

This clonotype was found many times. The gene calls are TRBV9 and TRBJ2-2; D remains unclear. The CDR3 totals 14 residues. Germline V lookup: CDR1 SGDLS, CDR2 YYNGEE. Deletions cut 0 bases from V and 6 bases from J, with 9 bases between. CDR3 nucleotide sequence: TGTGCCAGCAGCGTAGCGGATTTCTCCGGGGAGCTGTTTTTT. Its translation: CASSVADFSGELFF.

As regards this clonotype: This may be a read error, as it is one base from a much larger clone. CDR3 nucleotides: TGTGCCAGCAGCCTCCTCGGACCGGGAAACACCATATATTTT. Translated, it gives CASSLLGPGNTIYF. The genes are TRBV28 and TRBJ1-3; D unresolved. This CDR3 contains 14 residues. Between the trimmed V and J ends, which lost 6 bases and 4 bases, there was a span of 13 bases. CDR1 is MDHEN and CDR2 is SYDVKM in the germline V gene.

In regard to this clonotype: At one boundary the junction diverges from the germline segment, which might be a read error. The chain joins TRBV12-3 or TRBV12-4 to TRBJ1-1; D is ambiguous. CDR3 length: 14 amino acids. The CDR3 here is CTSIPNRHNTEAFF. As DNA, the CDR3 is TGTACCAGCATTCCCAATCGGCACAACACTGAAGCTTTCTTT.

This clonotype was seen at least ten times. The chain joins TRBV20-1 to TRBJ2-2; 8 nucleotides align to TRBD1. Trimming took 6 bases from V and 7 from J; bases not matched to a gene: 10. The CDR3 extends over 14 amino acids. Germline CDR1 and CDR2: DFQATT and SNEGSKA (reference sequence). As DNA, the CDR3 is TGCAGTGCCCCCCCGACAGGGGTGGTCGGGGAGCTGTTTTTT. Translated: CSAPPTGVVGELFF.

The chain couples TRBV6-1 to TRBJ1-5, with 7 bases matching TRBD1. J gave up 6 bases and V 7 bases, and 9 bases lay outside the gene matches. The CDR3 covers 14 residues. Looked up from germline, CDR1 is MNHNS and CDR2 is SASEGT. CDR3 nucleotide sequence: TGTGCCAGCATAAACAGGGGTATGAGTCAGCCCCAGCATTTT. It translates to CASINRGMSQPQHF.

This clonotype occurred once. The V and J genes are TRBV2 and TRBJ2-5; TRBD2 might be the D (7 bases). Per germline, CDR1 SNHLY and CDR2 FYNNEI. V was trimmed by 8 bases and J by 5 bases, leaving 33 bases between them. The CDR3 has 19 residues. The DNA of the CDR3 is TGTGCCAGCGGTTTCGTTGTGGAGGGGGGGGCTTTACGACTTGAGACCCAGTACTTC. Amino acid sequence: CASGFVVEGGALRLETQYF.

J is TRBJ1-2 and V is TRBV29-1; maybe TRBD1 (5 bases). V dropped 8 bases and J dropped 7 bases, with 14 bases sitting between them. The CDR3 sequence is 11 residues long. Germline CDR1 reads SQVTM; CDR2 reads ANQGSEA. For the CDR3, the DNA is TGCAGCTCCGTCTTAGGGGCTGGCTACACCTTC. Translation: CSSVLGAGYTF.

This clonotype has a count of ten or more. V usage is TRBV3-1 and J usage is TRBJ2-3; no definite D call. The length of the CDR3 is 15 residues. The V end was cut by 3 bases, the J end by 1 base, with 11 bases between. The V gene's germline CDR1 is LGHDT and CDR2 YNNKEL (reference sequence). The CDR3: CASSHVLGRTDTQYF. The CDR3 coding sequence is TGTGCCAGCAGCCATGTTCTAGGACGCACAGATACGCAGTATTTT.

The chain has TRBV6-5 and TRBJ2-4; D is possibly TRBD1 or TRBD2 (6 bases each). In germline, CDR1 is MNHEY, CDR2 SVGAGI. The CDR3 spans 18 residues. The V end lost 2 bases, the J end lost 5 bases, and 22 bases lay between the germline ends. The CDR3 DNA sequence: TGTGCCAGCAGTTACACACTAGCAGGGGAGAGAGGGGAAAACATTCAGTACTTC. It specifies CASSYTLAGERGENIQYF.

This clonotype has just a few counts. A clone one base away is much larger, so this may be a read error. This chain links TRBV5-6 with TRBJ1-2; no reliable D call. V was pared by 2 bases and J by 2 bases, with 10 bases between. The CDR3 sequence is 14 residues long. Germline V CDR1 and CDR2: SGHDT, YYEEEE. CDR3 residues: CASSFRVTNYGYTF. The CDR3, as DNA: TGTGCCAGCAGCTTCCGGGTCACCAACTATGGCTACACCTTC. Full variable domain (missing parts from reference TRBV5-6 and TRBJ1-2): DAGVTQSPTHLIKTRGQQVTLRCSPKSGHDTVSWYQQALGQGPQFIFQYYEEEERQRGNFPDRFSGHQFPNYSSELNVNALLLGDSALYLCASSFRVTNYGYTFGSGTRLTVV.

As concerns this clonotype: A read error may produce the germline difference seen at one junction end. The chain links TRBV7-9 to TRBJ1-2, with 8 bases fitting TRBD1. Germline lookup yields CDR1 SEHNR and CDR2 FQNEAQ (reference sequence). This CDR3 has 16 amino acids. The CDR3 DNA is TGCGCCAGCAGCTTAGCCGGGGCCAGGGGGCCGGTTGGCTACACCTTC. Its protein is CASSLAGARGPVGYTF.

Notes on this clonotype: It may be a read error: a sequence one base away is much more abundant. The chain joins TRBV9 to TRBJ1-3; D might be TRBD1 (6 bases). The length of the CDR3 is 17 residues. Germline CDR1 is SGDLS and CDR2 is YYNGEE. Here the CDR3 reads CASSSRTAGTSGTTIYF. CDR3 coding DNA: TGTGCCAGCAGCTCCAGGACAGCCGGCACCTCTGGAACCACCATATATTTT.

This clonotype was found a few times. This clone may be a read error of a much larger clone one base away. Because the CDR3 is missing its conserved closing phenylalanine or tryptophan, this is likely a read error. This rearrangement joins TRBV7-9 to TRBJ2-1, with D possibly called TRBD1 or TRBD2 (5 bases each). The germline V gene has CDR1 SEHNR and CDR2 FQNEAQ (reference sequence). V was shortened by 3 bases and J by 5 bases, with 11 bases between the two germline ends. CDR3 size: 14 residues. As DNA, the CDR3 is TGTGCCAGCAGCTTCGCCGGGACCCACAATGAGCAGTTCCTC. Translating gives CASSFAGTHNEQFL.

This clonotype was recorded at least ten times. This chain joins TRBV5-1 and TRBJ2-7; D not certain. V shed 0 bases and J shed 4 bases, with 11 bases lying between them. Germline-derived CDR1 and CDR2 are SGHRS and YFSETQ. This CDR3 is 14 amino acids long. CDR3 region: CASSLGPGVYEQYF. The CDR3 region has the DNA TGCGCCAGCAGCTTGGGGCCTGGGGTTTACGAGCAGTACTTC.

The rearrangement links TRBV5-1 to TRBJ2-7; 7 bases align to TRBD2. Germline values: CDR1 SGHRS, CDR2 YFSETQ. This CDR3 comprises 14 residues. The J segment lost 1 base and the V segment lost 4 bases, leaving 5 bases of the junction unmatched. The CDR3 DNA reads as TGCGCCAGCAGCGAGGGACTACCTTCCTACGAGCAGTACTTC. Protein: CASSEGLPSYEQYF.

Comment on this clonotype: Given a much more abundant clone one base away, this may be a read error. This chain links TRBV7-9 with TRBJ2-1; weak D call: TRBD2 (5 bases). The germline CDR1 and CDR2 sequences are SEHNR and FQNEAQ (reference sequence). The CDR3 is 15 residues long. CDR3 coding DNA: TGTGCCAGCTGCTTAGCGTGGCACGCGGTCAATGAGCAGTTCTTC. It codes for CASCLAWHAVNEQFF.

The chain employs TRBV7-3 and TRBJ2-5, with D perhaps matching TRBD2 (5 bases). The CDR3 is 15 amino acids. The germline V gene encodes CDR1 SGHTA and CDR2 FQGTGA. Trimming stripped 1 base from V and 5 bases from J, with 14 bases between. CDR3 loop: CASSLSGGDNETQYF. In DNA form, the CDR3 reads TGTGCCAGCAGCTTAAGTGGAGGAGACAATGAGACCCAGTACTTC.

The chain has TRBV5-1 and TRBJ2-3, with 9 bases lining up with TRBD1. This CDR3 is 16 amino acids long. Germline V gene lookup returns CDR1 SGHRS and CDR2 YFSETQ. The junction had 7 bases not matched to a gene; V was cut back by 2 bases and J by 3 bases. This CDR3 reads CASSLSGQGWTDTQYF. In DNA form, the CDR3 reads TGCGCCAGCAGCTTATCGGGACAGGGTTGGACAGATACGCAGTATTTT.

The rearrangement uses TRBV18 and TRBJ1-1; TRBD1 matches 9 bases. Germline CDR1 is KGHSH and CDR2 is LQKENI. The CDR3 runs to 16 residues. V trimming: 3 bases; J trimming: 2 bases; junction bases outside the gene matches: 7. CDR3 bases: TGTGCCAGCTCACCCCCCTACAGGGGGCCCAACACTGAAGCTTTCTTT. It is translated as CASSPPYRGPNTEAFF.

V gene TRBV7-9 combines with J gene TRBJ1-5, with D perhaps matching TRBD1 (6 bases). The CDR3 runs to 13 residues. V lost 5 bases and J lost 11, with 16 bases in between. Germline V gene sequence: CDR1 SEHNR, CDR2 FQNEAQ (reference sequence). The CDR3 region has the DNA TGTGCCAGCAGCAGCTCAGGGGTGGAGACCCAGCATTTT. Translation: CASSSSGVETQHF.